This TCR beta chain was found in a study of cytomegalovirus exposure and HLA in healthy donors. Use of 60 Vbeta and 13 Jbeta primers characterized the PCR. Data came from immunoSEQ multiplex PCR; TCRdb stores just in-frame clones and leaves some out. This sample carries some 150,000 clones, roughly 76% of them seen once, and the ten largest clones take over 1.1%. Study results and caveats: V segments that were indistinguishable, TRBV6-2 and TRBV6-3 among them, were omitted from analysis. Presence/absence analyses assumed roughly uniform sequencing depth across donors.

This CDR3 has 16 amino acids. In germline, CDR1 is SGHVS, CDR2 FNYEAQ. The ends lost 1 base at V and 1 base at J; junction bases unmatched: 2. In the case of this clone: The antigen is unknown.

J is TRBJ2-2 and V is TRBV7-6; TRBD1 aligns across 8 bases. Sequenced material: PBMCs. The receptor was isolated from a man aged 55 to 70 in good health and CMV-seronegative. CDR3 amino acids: CASSLGQGLNTGELFF. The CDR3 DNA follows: TGTGCCAGCAGCTTAGGACAGGGGCTGAACACCGGGGAGCTGTTTTTT.